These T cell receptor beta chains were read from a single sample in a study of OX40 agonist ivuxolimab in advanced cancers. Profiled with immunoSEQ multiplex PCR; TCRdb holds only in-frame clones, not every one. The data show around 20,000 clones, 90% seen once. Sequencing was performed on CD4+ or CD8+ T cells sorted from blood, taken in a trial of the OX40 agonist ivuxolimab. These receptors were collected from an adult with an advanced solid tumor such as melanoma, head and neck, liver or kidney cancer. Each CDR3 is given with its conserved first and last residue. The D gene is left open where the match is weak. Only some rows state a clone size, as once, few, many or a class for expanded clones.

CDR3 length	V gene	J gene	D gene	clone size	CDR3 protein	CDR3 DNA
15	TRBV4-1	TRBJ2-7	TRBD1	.	CASSQPRQGSYEQYF	TGCGCCAGCAGCCAACCCCGACAGGGCTCCTACGAGCAGTACTTC
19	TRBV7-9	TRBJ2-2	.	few	CASSLAVAGINPNTGELFF	TGTGCCAGCAGCTTAGCGGTCGCAGGTATCAACCCGAACACCGGGGAGCTGTTTTTT
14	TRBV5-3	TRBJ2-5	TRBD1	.	CARNLRQGRETQYF	TGTGCCAGAAACCTTCGACAGGGAAGGGAGACCCAGTACTTC
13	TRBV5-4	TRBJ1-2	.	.	CAIPDGANYGYTF	TGTGCCATCCCGGACGGAGCTAACTATGGCTACACCTTC
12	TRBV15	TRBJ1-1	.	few	CATRSRGAEAFF	TGTGCCACCAGAAGCAGGGGTGCTGAAGCTTTCTTT
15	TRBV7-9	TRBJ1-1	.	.	CASSPHPVGFSGAFF	TGTGCCAGCAGCCCCCATCCGGTGGGATTCAGCGGAGCTTTCTTT
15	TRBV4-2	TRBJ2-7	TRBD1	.	CASSQAGTASYEQYF	TGTGCCAGCAGCCAGGCCGGGACAGCTTCCTACGAGCAGTACTTC
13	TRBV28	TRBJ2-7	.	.	CASSLTGTYEQYF	TGTGCCAGCAGTTTAACTGGAACCTACGAGCAGTACTTC
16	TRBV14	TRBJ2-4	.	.	CASSPTSTEAKNIQYF	TGTGCCAGCAGCCCCACTTCGACAGAAGCCAAAAACATTCAGTACTTC
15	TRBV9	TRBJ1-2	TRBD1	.	CASSDNRDSHYGYTF	TGTGCCAGCAGCGACAATCGGGACAGTCACTATGGCTACACCTTC
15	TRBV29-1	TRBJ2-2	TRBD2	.	CSVVLRGSVTGELFF	TGCAGCGTTGTGTTGCGCGGGAGTGTTACCGGGGAGCTGTTTTTT
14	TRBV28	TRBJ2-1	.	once	CASTFRGGRQEQFF	TGTGCCAGCACCTTCAGGGGTGGTCGACAGGAGCAGTTCTTC
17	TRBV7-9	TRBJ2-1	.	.	CASSAGWGGSSYNEQFF	TGTGCCAGCAGCGCTGGGTGGGGCGGAAGCTCCTACAATGAGCAGTTCTTC
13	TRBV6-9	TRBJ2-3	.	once	CASSFQGTDTQYF	TGTGCCAGCAGTTTTCAGGGCACAGATACGCAGTATTTT
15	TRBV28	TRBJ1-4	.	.	CASSPIGGTNEKLFF	TGTGCCAGCAGCCCCATAGGGGGAACTAATGAAAAACTGTTTTTT
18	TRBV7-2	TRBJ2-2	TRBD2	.	CASSPGLAGGRGTGELFF	TGTGCCAGCAGCCCGGGACTAGCGGGAGGGAGGGGCACCGGGGAGCTGTTTTTT
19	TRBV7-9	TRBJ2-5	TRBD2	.	CASSPTDSGRPFRQETQYF	TGTGCCAGCAGCCCAACCGATAGCGGGAGGCCCTTCCGGCAGGAGACCCAGTACTTC
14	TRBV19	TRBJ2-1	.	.	CASSIGVGYNEQFF	TGTGCCAGTAGTATAGGGGTAGGGTACAATGAGCAGTTCTTC
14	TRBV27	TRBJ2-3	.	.	CASSFPGTTDTQYF	TGTGCCAGCAGTTTCCCAGGGACCACAGATACGCAGTATTTT
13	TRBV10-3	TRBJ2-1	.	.	CAISEERRNEQFF	TGTGCCATCAGTGAGGAGAGAAGGAATGAGCAGTTCTTC
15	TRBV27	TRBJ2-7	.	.	CASSSTAMGAYEQYF	TGTGCCAGCAGTTCGACAGCCATGGGGGCCTACGAGCAGTACTTC
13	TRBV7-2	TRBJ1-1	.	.	CASTFTVGAEAFF	TGTGCCAGCACCTTCACGGTGGGCGCTGAAGCTTTCTTT